This record covers a single T cell receptor beta chain. The CDR3 covers 15 residues. The ends lost 6 bases at V and 7 bases at J; junction bases unmatched: 11. The germline CDR1 and CDR2 sequences are MNHEY and SMNVEV (reference sequence). TCRdb re-called the RT-PCR reads with MiXCR, one entry per CDR3 protein. This table has approximately 720,000 distinct CDR3 sequences, over 12% appearing once. The sample consisted of memory CD4+ T cells from blood. The rearrangement joins TRBV27 to TRBJ2-4; 8 bases map to TRBD1. This TCR was sampled from a female donor in good health, serving as a healthy control. The CDR3 protein is CASSPGTGLRNIQYF. The CDR3 DNA reads TGTGCCAGCAGCCCCGGGACAGGCTTGCGGAACATTCAGTACTTC.